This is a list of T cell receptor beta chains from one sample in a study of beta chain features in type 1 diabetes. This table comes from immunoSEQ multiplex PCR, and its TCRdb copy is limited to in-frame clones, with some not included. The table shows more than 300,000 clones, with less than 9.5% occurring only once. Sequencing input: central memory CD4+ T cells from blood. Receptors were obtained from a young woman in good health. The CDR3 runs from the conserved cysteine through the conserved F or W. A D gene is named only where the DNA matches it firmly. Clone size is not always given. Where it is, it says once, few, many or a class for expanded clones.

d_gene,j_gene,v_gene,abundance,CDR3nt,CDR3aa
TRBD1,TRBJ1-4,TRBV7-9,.,TGTGCCAGCAGCCCAACAGGGGGCGCCCAGGAAAAACTGTTTTTT,CASSPTGGAQEKLFF
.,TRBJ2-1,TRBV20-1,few,TGCAGTGCTCCAAATGAGCAGTTCTTC,CSAPNEQFF
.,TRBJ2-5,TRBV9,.,TGTGCCAGCAGCCCCTGGGGCTCCGACCAAGAGACCCAGTACTTC,CASSPWGSDQETQYF
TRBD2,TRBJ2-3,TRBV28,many,TGTGCCAGCGGGACTAGCGGGAGGGGAACAGATACGCAGTATTTT,CASGTSGRGTDTQYF
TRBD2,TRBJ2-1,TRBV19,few,TGTGCCAGTAGTATCGGAGCGGGAGCGAACAATGAGCAGTTCTTC,CASSIGAGANNEQFF
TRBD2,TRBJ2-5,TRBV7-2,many,TGTGCCAGCAGCTTACCAGGGAGGGTAGAGACCCAGTACTTC,CASSLPGRVETQYF
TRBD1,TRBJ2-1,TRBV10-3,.,TGTGCCATCACCGGGACAGGCTACAATGAGCAGTTCTTC,CAITGTGYNEQFF
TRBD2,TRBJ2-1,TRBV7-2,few,TGTGCCAGCAGCGCGGGACTACTCAGTGAGCAGTTCTTC,CASSAGLLSEQFF
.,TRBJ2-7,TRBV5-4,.,TGTGCCAGCAGCTTGGGGACACACGAAACCTACGAGCAGTACTTC,CASSLGTHETYEQYF
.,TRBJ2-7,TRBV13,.,TGTGCCAGCAGAGCTGCCCACTCCTACGAGCAGTACTTC,CASRAAHSYEQYF
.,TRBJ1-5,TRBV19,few,TGTGCCAGTAGTAGGACCCCGGGTCAGCCCCAGCATTTT,CASSRTPGQPQHF
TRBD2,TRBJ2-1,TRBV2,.,TGTGCCAGCAGTGACCGGACTAGCGGGAGCTACAATGAGCAGTTCTTC,CASSDRTSGSYNEQFF
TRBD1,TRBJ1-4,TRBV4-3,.,TGCGCCAGCAGCCAGCAAAACGACAGGGCTGGAAAACTGTTTTTT,CASSQQNDRAGKLFF
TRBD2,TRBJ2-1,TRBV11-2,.,TGTGCCAGCAGCTTAATCCTAGCGGGAGCGAATGAGCAGTTCTTC,CASSLILAGANEQFF
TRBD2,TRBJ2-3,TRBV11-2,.,TGTGCCAGCGGTGGCGGGAGGGGACTCACAGATACGCAGTATTTT,CASGGGRGLTDTQYF
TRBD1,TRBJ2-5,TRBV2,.,TGTGCCAGCAGCCCGAACAGGGGGCCGAGGGAGACCCAGTACTTC,CASSPNRGPRETQYF
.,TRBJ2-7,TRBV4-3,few,TGCGCCAGCAGCCAAGATGATCGCAGGGTAAGGGAGCAGTACTTC,CASSQDDRRVREQYF
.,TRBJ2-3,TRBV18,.,TGTGCCAGCTCACCTGTAGGGGGGGCCGCAGATACGCAGTATTTT,CASSPVGGAADTQYF
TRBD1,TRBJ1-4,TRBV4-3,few,TGCGCCAGCAGCCAAGAGGTCAGGGGGCTGTATGAAAAACTGTTTTTT,CASSQEVRGLYEKLFF
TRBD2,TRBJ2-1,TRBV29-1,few,TGCACCGTCCAGCGGGAGACAAATGAGCAGTTCTTC,CTVQRETNEQFF
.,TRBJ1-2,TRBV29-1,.,TGCAGCGTTGAGGGGCGCGGGTATGACTATGGCTACACCTTC,CSVEGRGYDYGYTF
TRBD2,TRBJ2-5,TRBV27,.,TGTGCCAGCAGTTCCTGGACTAGTCCGAGAGGGGCCCCCACCCAGTACTTC,CASSSWTSPRGAPTQYF
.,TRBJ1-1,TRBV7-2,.,TGTGCCAGCAGCTTAGCGGGCGGGGGAGGCGCTTTCTTT,CASSLAGGGGAFF
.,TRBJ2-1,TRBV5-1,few,TGCGCCAGCAGCGGGGTGGCGGGTTCGGGAAATGAGCAGTTCTTC,CASSGVAGSGNEQFF
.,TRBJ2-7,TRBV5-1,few,TGCGCCAGCAGGGCAGGAGGCGAGCAGTACTTC,CASRAGGEQYF
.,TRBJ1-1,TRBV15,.,TGTGCCACCAGCAGAGATTTGGACAGAGAAGCTTTCTTT,CATSRDLDREAFF
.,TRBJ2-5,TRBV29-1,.,TGCAGCGTTGACCGGGGGACCCAGTACTTC,CSVDRGTQYF
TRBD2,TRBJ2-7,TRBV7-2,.,TGTGCCAGCAGCTTAGGACTAGCGGGGTACGAGCAGTACTTC,CASSLGLAGYEQYF
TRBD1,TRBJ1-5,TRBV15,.,TGTGCCACCAGCAGACAAGACAGGGGGAATCAGCCCCAGCATTTT,CATSRQDRGNQPQHF
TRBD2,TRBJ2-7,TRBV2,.,TGTGCCAGCAGTTCAGCGGGAGCTTTATACGAGCAGTACTTC,CASSSAGALYEQYF
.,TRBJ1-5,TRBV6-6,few,TGTGCCAGCAGTTACCAGTGGGGAGTCACCCAGCATTTT,CASSYQWGVTQHF
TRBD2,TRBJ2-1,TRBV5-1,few,TGCGCCAGCAGCTTGTGGAGTGGCGGGAGAGGAGATGAGCAGTTCTTC,CASSLWSGGRGDEQFF
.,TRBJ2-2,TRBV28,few,TGTGCCAGCACCGCAGGGGGTAGCGGTGGCGGGGAGCTGTTTTTT,CASTAGGSGGGELFF
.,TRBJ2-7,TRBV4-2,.,TGTGCCAGCAGCCAAGACCGAGCTAGATCCGAGCAGTACTTC,CASSQDRARSEQYF
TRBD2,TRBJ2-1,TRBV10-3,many,TGTGCCATCAGTTTAGCGGGAGTATACAATGAGCAGTTCTTC,CAISLAGVYNEQFF
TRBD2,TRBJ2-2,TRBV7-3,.,TGTGCCAGCAGCTTAACCGCCCAGCGGGAGCCCGGGGAGCTGTTTTTT,CASSLTAQREPGELFF
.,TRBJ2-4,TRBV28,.,TGTGCCAGCAGTAGTTCTTCAGCGGGAGCCAAAAACATTCAGTACTTC,CASSSSSAGAKNIQYF
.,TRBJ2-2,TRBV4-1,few,TGCGCCAGCAGCCCCTTGCTTCGAACCGGGGAGCTGTTTTTT,CASSPLLRTGELFF
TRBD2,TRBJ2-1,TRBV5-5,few,TGTGCCAGCAGCTTGGGGCTAGCGGTAGACTACAATGAGCAGTTCTTC,CASSLGLAVDYNEQFF
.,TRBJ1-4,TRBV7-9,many,TGTGCCAGCAGCCGAGACAAGGTCGGGGAAAAACTGTTTTTT,CASSRDKVGEKLFF
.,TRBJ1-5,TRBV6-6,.,TGTGCCAGCAGCCCCGGGGAGAGGACCCAGCATTTT,CASSPGERTQHF
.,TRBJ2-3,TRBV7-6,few,TGTGCCAGCAGCTTAGTGCACACAGATACGCAGTATTTT,CASSLVHTDTQYF
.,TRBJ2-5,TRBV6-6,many,TGTGCCAGCAGCCTCAGGCCAACCAATGTGGAGACCCAGTACTTC,CASSLRPTNVETQYF
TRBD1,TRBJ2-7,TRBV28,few,TGTGCCAGCAGCCTTGGTGGGACAGGGGCCTACGAGCAGTACTTC,CASSLGGTGAYEQYF
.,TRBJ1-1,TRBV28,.,TGTGCCAGCAGTTTGTCAGGGGTGGCTTTCTTT,CASSLSGVAFF
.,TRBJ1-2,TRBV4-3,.,TGCGCCAGCAGCCAACAAAGGCGATTGACAGGTCACTATGGCTACACCTTC,CASSQQRRLTGHYGYTF
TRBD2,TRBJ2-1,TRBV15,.,TGTGCCACCAGCAGGGACGGGACTAGCGGGATGGGGGTGCTAGGCAATGAGCAGTTCTTC,CATSRDGTSGMGVLGNEQFF
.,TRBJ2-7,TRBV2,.,TGTGCCAGCAGTATGGCGGCAGCCTACTACGAGCAGTACTTC,CASSMAAAYYEQYF
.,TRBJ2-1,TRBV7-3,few,TGTGCCAGCAGCTTAACACGGGAGACCGCTCGGGATGAGCAGTTCTTC,CASSLTRETARDEQFF
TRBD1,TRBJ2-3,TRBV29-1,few,TGCAGCGTCAACCGACAGGGAGGCACAGATACGCAGTATTTT,CSVNRQGGTDTQYF
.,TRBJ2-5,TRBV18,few,TGTGCCAGCTCACCAGCTATTTTAGAGGGAGAGACCCAGTACTTC,CASSPAILEGETQYF
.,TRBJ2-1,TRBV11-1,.,TGTGCCAGCAGCTTAGATCAAAGGGGAACTGAGCAGTTCTTC,CASSLDQRGTEQFF
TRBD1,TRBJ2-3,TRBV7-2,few,TGTGCCAGCAGCTCCCGGGACAGGGACCATACGCAGTATTTT,CASSSRDRDHTQYF
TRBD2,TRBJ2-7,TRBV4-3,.,TGCGCCAGCTTAACCGGAGTGGGACTAACCTACGAGCAGTACTTC,CASLTGVGLTYEQYF
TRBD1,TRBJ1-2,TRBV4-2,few,TGTGCCAGCAGCTACGGGACAGGGGCCTATGGCTACACCTTC,CASSYGTGAYGYTF
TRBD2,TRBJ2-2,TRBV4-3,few,TGCGCCAGCAGCCAACTATGGACTAGCTTCACCGGGGAGCTGTTTTTT,CASSQLWTSFTGELFF
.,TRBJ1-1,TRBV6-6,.,TGTGCCAGCAGGCCCGGGGGTACCTCTACTGAAGCTTTCTTT,CASRPGGTSTEAFF
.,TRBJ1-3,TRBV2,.,TGTGCCAGCAGTGGCAGCTCTGGAAACACCATATATTTT,CASSGSSGNTIYF
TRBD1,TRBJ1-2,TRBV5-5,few,TGTGCCAGCAGCTTGGGGGACAGGGTATATGGCTACACCTTC,CASSLGDRVYGYTF
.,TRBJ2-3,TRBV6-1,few,TGTGCCAGCAGTGAACAAGCGGGACAGACCACAGATACGCAGTATTTT,CASSEQAGQTTDTQYF